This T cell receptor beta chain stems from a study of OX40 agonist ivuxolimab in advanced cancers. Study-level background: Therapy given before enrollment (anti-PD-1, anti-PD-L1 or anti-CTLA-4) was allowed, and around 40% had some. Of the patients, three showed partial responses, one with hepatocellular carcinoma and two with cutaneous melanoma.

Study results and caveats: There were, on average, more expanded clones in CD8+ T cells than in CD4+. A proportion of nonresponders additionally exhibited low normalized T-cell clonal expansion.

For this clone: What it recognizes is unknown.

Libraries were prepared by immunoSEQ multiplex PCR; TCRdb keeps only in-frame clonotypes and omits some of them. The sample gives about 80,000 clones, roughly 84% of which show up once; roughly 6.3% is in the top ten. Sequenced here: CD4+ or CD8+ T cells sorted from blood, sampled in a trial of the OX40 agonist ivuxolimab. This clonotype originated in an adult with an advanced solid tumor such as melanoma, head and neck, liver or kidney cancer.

The CDR3, as DNA: TGTGCCAGCAGTTACAGGGCCAAGGGGCCCCAGGCTTTCTTT. This encodes CASSYRAKGPQAFF. This rearrangement joins TRBV6-5 to TRBJ1-1, with TRBD1 as a possible D gene (5 bases). The CDR3 spans 14 residues. Germline CDR1 MNHEY, CDR2 SVGAGI. Deletions cut 2 bases from V and 11 bases from J, with 18 bases between.